This T cell receptor beta chain was recovered during a study of a mutant IDH1 vaccine in newly diagnosed glioma. The sample's time point: week 5, during vaccination. The study gave 300 ug of mutant IDH1 20-mer peptide per vaccine dose, with topical imiquimod. The ends were cut back, 4 bases at V and 1 base at J, with 11 bases in the middle. CDR1 is SNHLY and CDR2 is FYNNEI in the germline V gene. This CDR3 is 14 amino acids long. Turning to this clone: The antigen is undetermined.

The assay was immunoSEQ multiplex PCR, and TCRdb's table has in-frame clones only and misses some. The profile shows 60,000 or so clones, approximately 90% of them singletons. The clonotype was recovered from a woman aged 40 to 50 with glioma. The chain has TRBV2 and TRBJ2-7; D is possibly TRBD1 (5 bases). This material consisted of PBMCs, taken from a glioma patient whose treatment included an IDH1 peptide vaccine. In DNA form, the CDR3 reads TGTGCCAGCAGTGCGACAGCCGATTCCTACGAGCAGTACTTC. This codes for CASSATADSYEQYF.